Following are 11 T cell receptor beta chains from one sample sequenced in a study of cytomegalovirus exposure and HLA in healthy donors. Use of 60 Vbeta and 13 Jbeta primers characterized the PCR. Produced via immunoSEQ multiplex PCR; TCRdb's table is partial and in-frame only. The table has around 210,000 clones, 70% to 80% seen once. Specimen: PBMCs. These receptor sequences come from a woman younger than 45 in good health and CMV-seronegative.

In its sample, this clone was seen a few times. J is TRBJ1-2 and V is TRBV27; D is undetermined. The CDR3 is 17 residues long. Germline CDR1 MNHEY, CDR2 SMNVEV (reference sequence). V was cut by 1 base and J by 0 bases, with 15 bases left in between. The CDR3 protein is CASSLFPGSASNYGYTF. DNA for the CDR3: TGTGCCAGCAGTTTATTCCCCGGTTCCGCCTCTAACTATGGCTACACCTTC.

This sequence joins TRBV5-4 and TRBJ2-1; 14 nucleotides agree with TRBD2. V shed 2 bases and J 0 bases; nucleotides not matched to a gene: 7. The CDR3 spans 19 residues. Germline CDR1 reads SGHNT; CDR2 reads YYREEE (reference sequence). CDR3 sequence reads: CASSFGTSGGLSSYNEQFF. The DNA of the CDR3 is TGTGCCAGCAGCTTCGGGACTAGCGGGGGACTAAGCTCCTACAATGAGCAGTTCTTC.

V and J are TRBV27 and TRBJ2-3; maybe TRBD2 (5 bases). CDR1 is MNHEY, CDR2 SMNVEV, per germline (reference sequence). Trimming took off 0 bases at V and 7 bases at J, with 17 bases between the two ends. CDR3 size: 16 residues. For the CDR3, the DNA is TGTGCCAGCAGTTTATCGGCTAGCAACCCCATATATACGCAGTATTTT. It specifies CASSLSASNPIYTQYF.

This clone occurred a few times. The rearrangement joins TRBV5-1 to TRBJ2-1, with TRBD1 matching over 8 bases. Germline CDR1 reads SGHRS; CDR2 reads YFSETQ. This CDR3 comprises 16 residues. The V gene end was trimmed by 0 bases and the J gene end by 6 bases; junction bases not matched to a gene: 8. The CDR3 sequence: CASSLEAGGGINEQFF. In DNA form, the CDR3 reads TGCGCCAGCAGCTTGGAGGCAGGGGGCGGAATCAATGAGCAGTTCTTC.

The gene calls are TRBV5-1 and TRBJ2-2; possible D gene TRBD2, 6 bases. The CDR3 sequence is 15 residues long. Deletions cut 2 bases from V and 2 bases from J, with 10 bases between. Germline loops: CDR1 SGHRS, CDR2 YFSETQ. The CDR3 DNA reads TGCGCCAGCAGCTTCTCCGGGACTAACACCGGGGAGCTGTTTTTT. Translating it yields CASSFSGTNTGELFF. Full variable domain (rest looked up from reference TRBV5-1 and TRBJ2-2): KAGVTQTPRYLIKTRGQQVTLSCSPISGHRSVSWYQQTPGQGLQFLFEYFSETQRNKGNFPGRFSGRQFSNSRSEMNVSTLELGDSALYLCASSFSGTNTGELFFGEGSRLTVL.

The rearrangement joins TRBV19 to TRBJ1-5; D might be TRBD1 (5 bases). This CDR3 is 12 amino acids long. V was cut by 6 bases and J by 3 bases, with 6 bases left in between. Per the germline V gene, CDR1 is LNHDA and CDR2 is SQIVND (reference sequence). Here the CDR3 reads CASSRDNQPQHF. CDR3 coding DNA: TGTGCCAGTAGCAGGGACAATCAGCCCCAGCATTTT.

The count of this clone is one. J is TRBJ2-7 and V is TRBV27; D remains ambiguous. Deletions cut 7 bases from V and 3 bases from J, with 13 bases between. CDR3 length equals 13 residues. Germline-derived CDR1 and CDR2 are MNHEY and SMNVEV (reference sequence). For the CDR3, the DNA is TGTGCCAGCAAGAGGAACACTTACTACGAGCAGTACTTC. Translation: CASKRNTYYEQYF.

The table lists this clone with a count of one. This chain links TRBV6-5 with TRBJ1-2; TRBD1 matches at 12 bases. Per the germline V gene, CDR1 is MNHEY and CDR2 is SVGAGI. Trimming took 6 bases from V and 6 from J; bases not matched to a gene: 5. The CDR3 spans 14 residues. CDR3 bases: TGTGCCAGCAGCCGGGACAGGGGGCCCCATGGCTACACCTTC. This translates into CASSRDRGPHGYTF.

CDR3: CASTPGESPNYEQYF. CDR3 nucleotide sequence: TGCGCCAGCACTCCGGGGGAGTCTCCAAACTACGAGCAGTACTTC. The V call is TRBV5-1, the J call TRBJ2-7; D may be TRBD2 (6 bases). This CDR3 region has 15 residues. Germline lookup yields CDR1 SGHRS and CDR2 YFSETQ. The ends were cut back, 6 bases at V and 3 bases at J, with 19 bases in the middle.

This clone was seen only a few times. The chain is built from TRBV5-6 and TRBJ2-7, with D unclear. Germline V gives CDR1 SGHDT, CDR2 YYEEEE. With 1 base removed from V and 1 base from J, the gap between germline ends came to 9 bases. CDR3 length: 14 residues. The CDR3 coding sequence is TGTGCCAGCAGCTTGTTGAGGCAATCCTACGAGCAGTACTTC. This gives the protein CASSLLRQSYEQYF.

In its sample, this clone was seen once. The chain combines TRBV7-2 with TRBJ1-1; 9 bases fit TRBD1. The CDR3 covers 15 residues. Germline V lookup: CDR1 SGHTA, CDR2 FQGNSA. J gave up 5 bases and V 5 bases, and 9 bases lay outside the gene matches. CDR3 loop: CASSTTTGGWTEAFF. CDR3 DNA sequence: TGTGCCAGCAGCACAACTACAGGGGGCTGGACTGAAGCTTTCTTT.